These 8 T cell receptor beta chains were all obtained from the same sample, sequenced in a study of blood T cells in healthy people across ages. PCR was performed a second time for roughly 7 to 11 cycles using a sample-barcoded 5' primer and a J-beta primer mix. TCRdb re-called the 5' RACE reads through MiXCR, storing one row per CDR3 protein. The sample includes 1.5 million to 2 million distinct CDR3 sequences, 39% of them seen just once. Sample: blood. Receptor source: a human donor in good health.

This clonotype was observed a handful of times. The J gene is TRBJ2-5, the V gene TRBV20-1; TRBD1 or TRBD2 may be the D gene (5 bases each). V was clipped by 3 bases and J by 5 bases, with 13 bases between them. The germline CDR1 and CDR2 sequences are DFQATT and SNEGSKA (reference sequence). This CDR3 region has 13 residues. CDR3 DNA sequence: TGCAGTGCTAGGACCCAGGGCGGGGAGACCCAGTACTTC. Amino acid sequence: CSARTQGGETQYF.

The chain employs TRBV6-4 and TRBJ1-1; TRBD1 is a possible D gene (6 bases). CDR3 length equals 15 residues. V was clipped by 8 bases and J by 3 bases, with 19 bases between them. Germline lookup yields CDR1 MRHNA and CDR2 SNTAGT. The CDR3 reads CASSPWGLGDTEAFF. Here the CDR3 DNA reads TGTGCCAGCTCCCCGTGGGGGCTCGGGGACACTGAAGCTTTCTTT.

This sequence joins TRBV6-2 or TRBV6-3 and TRBJ1-5; the D is unclear. The CDR3 spans 13 residues. Trimming removed 8 bases from V and 5 bases from J, with 13 bases in between. Looked up from germline, CDR1 is MNHEY and CDR2 is SVGEGT. This CDR3 reads CASAPAEYQPQHF. DNA for the CDR3: TGTGCCAGCGCGCCAGCCGAATATCAGCCCCAGCATTTT.

This clonotype was seen only a few times. V is TRBV5-1 and J is TRBJ2-7; 8 positions match TRBD1. There are 19 residues in the CDR3. Losses at the gene ends were 2 bases for V and 3 bases for J; bases not matched to a gene: 19. CDR1 SGHRS and CDR2 YFSETQ come from the germline V gene. CDR3 bases: TGCGCCAGCAGCTTCCACCCAGGACAGGGAATAGGACCCGACTACGAGCAGTACTTC. It yields the protein CASSFHPGQGIGPDYEQYF.

This chain links TRBV28 with TRBJ2-1; 7 nucleotides agree with TRBD1. Germline trimming cut 4 bases from V and 6 bases from J; bases unmatched to any gene: 6. Germline loops: CDR1 MDHEN, CDR2 SYDVKM. The CDR3 covers 14 residues. CDR3 sequence reads: CASSSRAGGNEQFF. The CDR3, as DNA: TGTGCCAGCAGTTCTCGGGCAGGGGGCAATGAGCAGTTCTTC.

The CDR3: CASSQLQGHGYTF. Here the CDR3 DNA reads TGTGCCAGCAGCCAGCTACAGGGTCATGGCTACACCTTC. The chain has TRBV4-2 and TRBJ1-2, with a weak D call TRBD1 (6 bases). CDR1 and CDR2 (germline): LGHNA, YNFKEQ. This CDR3 region has 13 residues. Trimming took off 3 bases at V and 6 bases at J, with 11 bases between the two ends.

V and J are TRBV6-5 and TRBJ1-5; D possibly corresponds to TRBD1 (5 bases). This CDR3 region has 14 residues. The V gene's germline CDR1 is MNHEY and CDR2 SVGAGI. V lost 6 bases to trimming and J lost 8 bases, with 17 bases between them. The CDR3 DNA follows: TGTGCCAGCAGGCAAACAGGACTAGAGGAGCCCCAGCATTTT. Translated, it gives CASRQTGLEEPQHF.

The V and J genes are TRBV2 and TRBJ2-1, with D possibly matching TRBD1 (5 bases). There are 15 residues in the CDR3. With 2 bases removed from V and 1 base from J, the gap between germline ends came to 9 bases. Germline values: CDR1 SNHLY, CDR2 FYNNEI. The CDR3 reads CASSEMTASYNEQFF. CDR3 bases: TGTGCCAGCAGTGAAATGACAGCTTCCTACAATGAGCAGTTCTTC.